The following is a T cell receptor beta chain sequence with its context. Its antigen remains unidentified. The CDR3 is 17 amino acids. V was pared by 6 bases and J by 3 bases, with 11 bases of the junction left unmatched. Germline V gives CDR1 MNHEY, CDR2 SMNVEV (reference sequence). These data belong to a study of lymphopenia after photon versus proton radiotherapy. Study results and limitations: Post-nadir diversity loss with photons came from oligoclonal expansion, particularly CD8+ Temra cells.

Using immunoSEQ multiplex PCR, the repertoire was profiled, and TCRdb retains in-frame clones only, with some absent. The data contain approximately 70,000 clones, roughly 90% of them singletons. This receptor was identified in a man older than 75 with esophageal cancer. The starting material was peripheral blood, obtained from a patient treated with proton-based radiotherapy. The chain joins TRBV27 to TRBJ2-1; 10 bases align to TRBD2. The CDR3 nucleotides are TGTGCCAGCAGACCTCCCTCCGGGACTAGCGTCTACAATGAGCAGTTCTTC. This gives the protein CASRPPSGTSVYNEQFF.